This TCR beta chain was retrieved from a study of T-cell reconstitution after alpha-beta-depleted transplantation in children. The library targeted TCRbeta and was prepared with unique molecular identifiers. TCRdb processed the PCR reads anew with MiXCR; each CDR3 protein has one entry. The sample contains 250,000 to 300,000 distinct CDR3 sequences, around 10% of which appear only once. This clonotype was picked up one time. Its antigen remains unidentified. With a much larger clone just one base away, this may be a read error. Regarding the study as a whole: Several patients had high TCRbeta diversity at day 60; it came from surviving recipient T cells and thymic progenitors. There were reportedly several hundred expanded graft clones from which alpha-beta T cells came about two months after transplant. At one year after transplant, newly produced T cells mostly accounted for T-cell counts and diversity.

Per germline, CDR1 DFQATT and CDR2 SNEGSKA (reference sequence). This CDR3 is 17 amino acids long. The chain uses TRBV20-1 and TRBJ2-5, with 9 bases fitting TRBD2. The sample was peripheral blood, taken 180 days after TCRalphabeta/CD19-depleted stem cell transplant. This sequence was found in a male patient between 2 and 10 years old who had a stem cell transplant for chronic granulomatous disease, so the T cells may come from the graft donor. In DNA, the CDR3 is TGCTGTGCAGAAAATAAGGGCACTACTAGCGGGCAAGAGACCCAGTACTTC. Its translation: CCAENKGTTSGQETQYF.